Below, 23 T cell receptor beta chains from the same sample are listed, as sequenced in a study of siplizumab effects on memory and regulatory T cells. Generated by immunoSEQ multiplex PCR, the TCRdb table keeps only in-frame clones and is missing some. The sample consists of roughly 100,000 clones, 92% of them appearing once. The sequencing input was non-Treg CD4+ T cells sorted from blood. These receptors were taken from a human donor in good health.

V and J are TRBV11-2 and TRBJ2-7, with 8 bases that match TRBD2. The germline CDR1 and CDR2 sequences are SGHAT and FQNNGV. The trim removed 4 bases at V and 4 bases at J, leaving 9 bases unmatched. The CDR3 is made up of 15 amino acids. CDR3 in DNA: TGTGCCAGCAGCTCCCCCAGCGGGAGCTATTACGAGCAGTACTTC. Residues: CASSSPSGSYYEQYF.

This rearrangement joins TRBV5-5 to TRBJ2-3, with 7 bases aligning to TRBD1. The germline CDR1 and CDR2 sequences are SGHKS and YYEKEE (reference sequence). CDR3 size: 15 residues. V dropped 4 bases and J dropped 2; count of bases not matched to a gene: 7. In DNA form, the CDR3 reads TGTGCCAGCAGCCCACTTGGGACAGCCACAGATACGCAGTATTTT. Its protein is CASSPLGTATDTQYF.

With respect to this clone: This sample includes further DNA sequences coding for the same CDR3. This sequence joins TRBV11-3 and TRBJ1-1; D is unclear. Trimming pared 0 bases from V and 1 base from J, leaving 3 bases between. The CDR3 loop spans 13 amino acids. The germline CDR1 and CDR2 sequences are SGHNT and YENEEA. CDR3 nucleotides: TGTGCCAGCAGCTTAGAGGGGAACACTGAAGCTTTCTTT. Its translation: CASSLEGNTEAFF.

By proportion, this clone is medium-sized (0.01 to 0.1%). CDR3 amino acids: CASSTTKRTGGNTEAFF. CDR3 DNA sequence: TGTGCCAGCAGTACCACCAAAAGGACAGGGGGGAACACTGAAGCTTTCTTT. The rearrangement uses TRBV28 and TRBJ1-1; 10 nucleotides match TRBD1. There are 17 residues in the CDR3. With 5 bases clipped from V and 1 base from J, the junction kept 10 bases outside the gene matches. Germline assignment: CDR1 MDHEN and CDR2 SYDVKM.

The chain couples TRBV6-1 to TRBJ1-3, with a possible D match to TRBD1 (5 bases). The CDR3 spans 14 residues. Trimming cost V 7 bases and J 7 bases, with 17 bases left between them. In germline, CDR1 is MNHNS, CDR2 SASEGT. Here the CDR3 DNA reads TGTGCCAGCAAACGCTTGGGGCGGGGGAACACCATATATTTT. Residues: CASKRLGRGNTIYF.

V usage is TRBV7-2 and J usage is TRBJ1-3, with D uncertain. Per germline, CDR1 SGHTA and CDR2 FQGNSA. Trimming cost V 5 bases and J 10 bases, with 27 bases left between them. This CDR3 region has 17 residues. The DNA of the CDR3 is TGTGCCAGCAGCCGTGGACTGCACCTGGGTCGTAGAGGTACCATATATTTT. This gives the protein CASSRGLHLGRRGTIYF.

This chain links TRBV18 with TRBJ2-1; D unclear. The CDR3 sequence is 13 residues long. The germline V gene has CDR1 KGHSH and CDR2 LQKENI. Trimming cost V 8 bases and J 4 bases, with 12 bases left between them. In DNA form, the CDR3 reads TGTGCCAGCACTATGTCCCAGTACAATGAGCAGTTCTTC. Its translation is CASTMSQYNEQFF.

The chain couples TRBV28 to TRBJ2-2; the D is unclear. This CDR3 comprises 14 residues. From germline, CDR1 is MDHEN and CDR2 SYDVKM. V was cut by 1 base and J by 0 bases, with 3 bases left in between. CDR3 DNA sequence: TGTGCCAGCAGTTTATTTTCGAACACCGGGGAGCTGTTTTTT. Encoded protein: CASSLFSNTGELFF. The variable domain in full, with the rest retrieved from reference TRBV28 and TRBJ2-2, is DVKVTQSSRYLVKRTGEKVFLECVQDMDHENMFWYRQDPGLGLRLIYFSYDVKMKEKGDIPEGYSVSREKKERFSLILESASTNQTSMYLCASSLFSNTGELFFGEGSRLTVL.

V is TRBV21-1 and J is TRBJ2-7; the D call of TRBD2 is as the table states it, not checked on the DNA. TRBV21-1 is assigned pseudogene status. The CDR3 has 14 residues. The CDR3 sequence is CASSTPSEPYEQYF. The CDR3 DNA reads TGTGCCAGCAGCACCCCTAGCGAGCCCTACGAGCAGTACTTC.

The genes are TRBV15 and TRBJ1-1; 11 bases are shared with TRBD1. Germline CDR1 reads LNHNV; CDR2 reads YYDKDF (reference sequence). There are 16 residues in the CDR3. J gave up 4 bases and V 3 bases, and 7 bases lay outside the gene matches. The CDR3 is CATSSGQGAYGTEAFF. CDR3 nucleotides: TGTGCCACCAGCAGCGGACAGGGGGCGTACGGCACTGAAGCTTTCTTT.

The rearrangement uses TRBV5-8 and TRBJ1-5; TRBD1 matches 9 bases. Trimming at V came to 2 bases and at J to 1 base, leaving 7 bases not matched to a gene. Germline V gives CDR1 SGHTS, CDR2 YDEGEE. CDR3 length: 17 residues. The CDR3 spells CASSFTLGTGSNQPQHF. Written as DNA, the CDR3 is TGTGCCAGCAGCTTTACCCTAGGGACAGGGAGCAATCAGCCCCAGCATTTT.

The J gene is TRBJ2-7, the V gene TRBV11-2, with 9 nucleotides matching TRBD2. The CDR3 has 13 amino acids. J gave up 5 bases and V 7 bases, and 6 bases lay outside the gene matches. Germline lookup yields CDR1 SGHAT and CDR2 FQNNGV. DNA for the CDR3: TGTGCCAGCACGGATAGCGGGAGTCACGAGCAGTACTTC. This gives the protein CASTDSGSHEQYF.

V gene TRBV6-5 combines with J gene TRBJ1-4, with TRBD1 matching over 7 bases. From germline, CDR1 is MNHEY and CDR2 SVGAGI. CDR3 length equals 15 residues. J was trimmed by 8 bases and V by 6 bases; bases with no gene match: 12. The CDR3 nucleotides are TGTGCCAGCAGGCCGATGACAGGGAAGGTCGAAAAACTGTTTTTT. Translating it yields CASRPMTGKVEKLFF.

This clone was counted between two and nine times. The chain recombines TRBV10-2 with TRBJ2-1; D is possibly TRBD2 (5 bases). V lost 0 bases to trimming and J lost 9 bases, with 9 bases between them. The CDR3 is made up of 13 amino acids. Germline V gene lookup returns CDR1 WSHSY and CDR2 SAAADI. CDR3 amino acids: CASSESASREQFF. DNA for the CDR3: TGCGCCAGCAGTGAGTCCGCTAGCCGTGAGCAGTTCTTC.

This chain joins TRBV7-9 and TRBJ1-3; D call uncertain. Germline V gene lookup returns CDR1 SEHNR and CDR2 FQNEAQ (reference sequence). The CDR3 sequence is 16 residues long. Trimming took 1 base from V and 0 from J, leaving 10 bases between them. CDR3 sequence reads: CASSLGRPLSGNTIYF. The CDR3 DNA reads as TGTGCCAGCAGCTTAGGGAGACCGCTCTCTGGAAACACCATATATTTT.

The chain employs TRBV9 and TRBJ2-1; 9 nucleotides match TRBD2. The V gene end was trimmed by 4 bases and the J gene end by 6 bases; junction bases not matched to a gene: 8. Germline V lookup: CDR1 SGDLS, CDR2 YYNGEE. This CDR3 has 15 residues. CDR3 amino acids: CASSPLAGTPNEQFF. CDR3 nucleotide sequence: TGTGCCAGCAGCCCTCTAGCGGGAACCCCCAATGAGCAGTTCTTC.

In regard to this clone: An end of the junction does not agree with germline; a read error may underlie this. The V and J genes are TRBV14 and TRBJ2-5; D gene unclear. The tail of the sequence fits TRBJ2-7 better, so the J call may be wrong. CDR3 length: 13 residues. Germline CDR1 SGHDN, CDR2 FVKESK. As DNA, the CDR3 is TGTGCCAGCAGTCAAGAATCGGTTCACGAGCAGTACTTC. Protein: CASSQESVHEQYF.

This chain uses TRBV14 with TRBJ1-4; the D is unclear. CDR1 SGHDN and CDR2 FVKESK come from the germline V gene. V was shortened by 0 bases and J by 8 bases, with 7 bases between the two germline ends. The CDR3 runs 13 residues. Written as DNA, the CDR3 is TGTGCCAGCAGCCAAGAGGTATTCGAAAAACTGTTTTTT. Its translation: CASSQEVFEKLFF.

The chain has TRBV27 and TRBJ2-5; 11 bases align to TRBD2. CDR1 and CDR2 from the germline V gene are MNHEY and SMNVEV (reference sequence). The CDR3 runs 16 residues. With V trimmed by 6 bases and J by 2 bases, 8 bases remained unmatched. CDR3 coding DNA: TGTGCCAGCAGGCGACGACTAGCGGGAAAACAAGAGACCCAGTACTTC. It translates to CASRRRLAGKQETQYF.

The chain has TRBV19 and TRBJ1-5; D is possibly TRBD1 (6 bases). Germline V gene lookup returns CDR1 LNHDA and CDR2 SQIVND (reference sequence). This CDR3 is 13 amino acids long. Trimming stripped 3 bases from V and 7 bases from J, with 10 bases between. The CDR3 sequence is CASSIAGDQPQHF. CDR3 coding DNA: TGTGCCAGTAGTATCGCAGGGGACCAGCCCCAGCATTTT.

The chain carries TRBV5-1 and TRBJ1-4; TRBD1 might be the D (5 bases). Trimming left V 3 bases short and J 1 base short, with 10 bases between. From germline, CDR1 is SGHRS and CDR2 YFSETQ. The length of the CDR3 is 15 residues. CDR3 nucleotides: TGCGCCAGCAGCTCTACTGGGGGAACTAATGAAAAACTGTTTTTT. Residues: CASSSTGGTNEKLFF.

The chain has TRBV28 and TRBJ2-2, with a weak D call TRBD2 (6 bases). CDR3 length: 13 residues. V was pared by 7 bases and J by 4 bases, with 10 bases between. Germline V gives CDR1 MDHEN, CDR2 SYDVKM. CDR3 DNA: TGTGCCAGCATTCGGGGGATCACCGGGGAGCTGTTTTTT. It translates to CASIRGITGELFF.

V usage is TRBV5-1 and J usage is TRBJ1-2, with TRBD1 as a possible D gene (5 bases). CDR1 and CDR2 (germline): SGHRS, YFSETQ. The CDR3 contains 16 residues. V was clipped by 5 bases and J by 4 bases, with 21 bases between them. The CDR3 region has the DNA TGCGCCAGCAGTTTTGGGACGGAGGGATATGGCTATGGCTACACCTTC. The encoded protein is CASSFGTEGYGYGYTF.